A selection of T cell receptor beta chains follows, all from one sample in a study of T-cell memory formation after mild COVID-19. TCRdb re-called the 5' RACE reads through MiXCR, storing one row per CDR3 protein. The profile covers 85,000 to 130,000 distinct CDR3 sequences, with around 12% appearing a single time and around 25% taken by the ten largest. Material for sequencing was PBMCs or a T cell subset sorted from them (not recorded which). These TCRs come from an adult woman who had mild COVID-19 (a few samples of this study predate the infection). Cell type and time point are not known. CDR3s leave out the opening cysteine and the closing phenylalanine or tryptophan. Each record gives: J gene, V gene, clone size, CDR3 protein. Clone size is shown for a subset of rows, as once, few, many or a class of expanded clone.

j_gene: TRBJ1-2
v_gene: TRBV18
abundance: few
CDR3aa: ASSPSTWGALYGYT

j_gene: TRBJ2-6
v_gene: TRBV5-1
abundance: few
CDR3aa: ASSLGTGSSSGANVLT

j_gene: TRBJ1-2
v_gene: TRBV5-4
abundance: .
CDR3aa: ASSSEVYGYT

j_gene: TRBJ2-2
v_gene: TRBV2
abundance: few
CDR3aa: ASSAANTGELF

j_gene: TRBJ1-6
v_gene: TRBV6-5
abundance: .
CDR3aa: ASSYEGLGYNSPLH

j_gene: TRBJ2-3
v_gene: TRBV4-3
abundance: few
CDR3aa: ASSRGGSGTDTQY

j_gene: TRBJ2-7
v_gene: TRBV12-3/TRBV12-4
abundance: few
CDR3aa: ASSHTGTGHREQY

j_gene: TRBJ2-7
v_gene: TRBV25-1
abundance: .
CDR3aa: ASSEEGGGAWEQY

j_gene: TRBJ2-2
v_gene: TRBV29-1
abundance: few
CDR3aa: SVVWQGAWTGELF

j_gene: TRBJ1-5
v_gene: TRBV7-9
abundance: .
CDR3aa: ASSVGQANQPQH

j_gene: TRBJ2-7
v_gene: TRBV6-1
abundance: .
CDR3aa: ATWGVREQY

j_gene: TRBJ2-7
v_gene: TRBV12-3/TRBV12-4
abundance: .
CDR3aa: ASSLWGLAEPYEQY

j_gene: TRBJ1-1
v_gene: TRBV6-5
abundance: few
CDR3aa: ASSYGATEAF

j_gene: TRBJ1-2
v_gene: TRBV7-9
abundance: .
CDR3aa: ASSYALQGQGGLGYT

j_gene: TRBJ2-2
v_gene: TRBV10-3
abundance: .
CDR3aa: AISETGGNTGELF

j_gene: TRBJ2-7
v_gene: TRBV7-9
abundance: .
CDR3aa: ASSPLGRAYEQY

j_gene: TRBJ2-3
v_gene: TRBV11-3
abundance: .
CDR3aa: ASSRGGESTDTQY

j_gene: TRBJ2-5
v_gene: TRBV29-1
abundance: .
CDR3aa: SVEVSLKETQY

j_gene: TRBJ1-1
v_gene: TRBV30
abundance: .
CDR3aa: AWGVGTEAF

j_gene: TRBJ2-5
v_gene: TRBV24-1
abundance: .
CDR3aa: ATKQDRGLQETQY

j_gene: TRBJ2-1
v_gene: TRBV7-6
abundance: .
CDR3aa: ASSWTGGSLTEQF

j_gene: TRBJ2-2
v_gene: TRBV20-1
abundance: few
CDR3aa: GTRASGSRAGELF

j_gene: TRBJ2-1
v_gene: TRBV11-2
abundance: .
CDR3aa: ASSLGAGPNEQF

j_gene: TRBJ2-7
v_gene: TRBV9
abundance: .
CDR3aa: ASSVSADRSYEQY

j_gene: TRBJ2-3
v_gene: TRBV9
abundance: few
CDR3aa: ASSGTGDSTDTQY

j_gene: TRBJ2-3
v_gene: TRBV4-1
abundance: .
CDR3aa: ASRRTGPSTDTQY

j_gene: TRBJ2-2
v_gene: TRBV5-1
abundance: .
CDR3aa: ASSFLLNTGELF

j_gene: TRBJ2-3
v_gene: TRBV12-3/TRBV12-4
abundance: .
CDR3aa: ASSFRTSGDMGTDTQY

j_gene: TRBJ2-7
v_gene: TRBV12-3/TRBV12-4
abundance: many
CDR3aa: ASSYMLGDEQY

j_gene: TRBJ2-7
v_gene: TRBV3-1
abundance: .
CDR3aa: ASSPEGQGDLYEQY

j_gene: TRBJ2-1
v_gene: TRBV29-1
abundance: .
CDR3aa: SVDGTGNYNEQF

j_gene: TRBJ2-3
v_gene: TRBV5-4
abundance: .
CDR3aa: ASSSARAGASTDTQY

j_gene: TRBJ2-3
v_gene: TRBV19
abundance: .
CDR3aa: ASSGYLTDTQY

j_gene: TRBJ2-7
v_gene: TRBV29-1
abundance: few
CDR3aa: STRQGPYEQY

j_gene: TRBJ1-1
v_gene: TRBV7-7
abundance: .
CDR3aa: ASSLGTATEAF

j_gene: TRBJ2-4
v_gene: TRBV11-2
abundance: .
CDR3aa: ASSRRTGGTFKNIQY

j_gene: TRBJ2-5
v_gene: TRBV5-6
abundance: few
CDR3aa: ASLTVSGAQETQY

j_gene: TRBJ2-3
v_gene: TRBV27
abundance: .
CDR3aa: ASSLLFPGAVDTQY

j_gene: TRBJ1-5
v_gene: TRBV28
abundance: .
CDR3aa: ASSLFLSGNQPQH

j_gene: TRBJ1-5
v_gene: TRBV27
abundance: few
CDR3aa: ASSLNGGNQPQH

j_gene: TRBJ2-6
v_gene: TRBV3-1
abundance: few
CDR3aa: ASSQVGQSSGANVLT

j_gene: TRBJ1-1
v_gene: TRBV19
abundance: .
CDR3aa: ASSIERGEAF

j_gene: TRBJ1-1
v_gene: TRBV4-1
abundance: few
CDR3aa: ASSQDPRLNTEAF

j_gene: TRBJ1-6
v_gene: TRBV30
abundance: .
CDR3aa: ASNRGEYAPLH

j_gene: TRBJ2-1
v_gene: TRBV7-3
abundance: many
CDR3aa: ASSFSGSEQF

j_gene: TRBJ1-1
v_gene: TRBV24-1
abundance: .
CDR3aa: ATSDLQTAF

j_gene: TRBJ2-2
v_gene: TRBV7-6
abundance: few
CDR3aa: ASSSFPAGELF

j_gene: TRBJ2-4
v_gene: TRBV7-8
abundance: few
CDR3aa: ASSLVQYPAKNIQY

j_gene: TRBJ2-1
v_gene: TRBV9
abundance: few
CDR3aa: ASSVAGPSGGAGPYNEQF

j_gene: TRBJ2-2
v_gene: TRBV7-6
abundance: few
CDR3aa: ASSRLVNTGELF

j_gene: TRBJ2-1
v_gene: TRBV9
abundance: .
CDR3aa: ASSGREVAS

j_gene: TRBJ2-1
v_gene: TRBV6-5
abundance: few
CDR3aa: ASSQGQGIDEQF

j_gene: TRBJ2-2
v_gene: TRBV7-9
abundance: few
CDR3aa: ASLIGEVYEPTGELF

j_gene: TRBJ2-7
v_gene: TRBV6-5
abundance: few
CDR3aa: ASSYSSSGRAEQY

j_gene: TRBJ1-4
v_gene: TRBV7-9
abundance: few
CDR3aa: ASSAGKRKEKLF

j_gene: TRBJ2-7
v_gene: TRBV13
abundance: .
CDR3aa: ASSFFQSPPRSYEQY

j_gene: TRBJ2-7
v_gene: TRBV5-1
abundance: .
CDR3aa: ASSPVEARTYEQY